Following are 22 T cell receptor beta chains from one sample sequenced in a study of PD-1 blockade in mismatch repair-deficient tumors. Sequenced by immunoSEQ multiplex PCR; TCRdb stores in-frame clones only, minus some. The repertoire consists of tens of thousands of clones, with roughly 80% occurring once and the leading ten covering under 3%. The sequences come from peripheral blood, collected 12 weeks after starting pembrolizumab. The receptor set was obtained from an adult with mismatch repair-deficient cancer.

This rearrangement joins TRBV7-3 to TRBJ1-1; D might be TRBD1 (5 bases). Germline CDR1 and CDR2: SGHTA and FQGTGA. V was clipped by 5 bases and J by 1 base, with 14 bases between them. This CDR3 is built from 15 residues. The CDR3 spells CASSPPGPTNTEAFF. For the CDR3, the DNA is TGTGCCAGCAGCCCCCCGGGACCGACGAACACTGAAGCTTTCTTT.

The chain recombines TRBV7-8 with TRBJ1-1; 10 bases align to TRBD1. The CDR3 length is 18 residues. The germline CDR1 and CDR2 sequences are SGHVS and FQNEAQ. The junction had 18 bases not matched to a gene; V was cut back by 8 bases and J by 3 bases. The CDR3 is CASSLHWDRGLGDTEAFF. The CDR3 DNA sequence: TGTGCCAGCTCACTTCATTGGGACAGGGGCCTTGGGGACACTGAAGCTTTCTTT.

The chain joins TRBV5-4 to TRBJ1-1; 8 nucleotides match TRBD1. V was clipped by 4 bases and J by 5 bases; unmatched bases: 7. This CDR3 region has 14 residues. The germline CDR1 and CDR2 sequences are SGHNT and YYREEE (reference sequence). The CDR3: CASSTGTGGTEAFF. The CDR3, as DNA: TGTGCCAGCAGCACCGGGACAGGTGGGACTGAAGCTTTCTTT. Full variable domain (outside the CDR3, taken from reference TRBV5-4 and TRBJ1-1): ETGVTQSPTHLIKTRGQQVTLRCSSQSGHNTVSWYQQALGQGPQFIFQYYREEENGRGNFPPRFSGLQFPNYSSELNVNALELDDSALYLCASSTGTGGTEAFFGQGTRLTVV.

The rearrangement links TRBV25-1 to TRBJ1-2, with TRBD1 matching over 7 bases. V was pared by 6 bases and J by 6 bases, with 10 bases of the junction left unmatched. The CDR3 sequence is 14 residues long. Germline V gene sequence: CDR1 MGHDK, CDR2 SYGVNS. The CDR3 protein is CASSQGVSRDGYTF. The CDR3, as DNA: TGTGCCAGCAGCCAGGGGGTCAGTAGGGATGGCTACACCTTC.

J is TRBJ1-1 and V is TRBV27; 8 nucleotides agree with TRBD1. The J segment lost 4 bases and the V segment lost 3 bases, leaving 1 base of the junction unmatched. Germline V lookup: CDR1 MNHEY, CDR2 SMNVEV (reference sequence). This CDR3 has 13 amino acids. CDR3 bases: TGTGCCAGCAGTTTTACAGGGGGCACTGAAGCTTTCTTT. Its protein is CASSFTGGTEAFF.

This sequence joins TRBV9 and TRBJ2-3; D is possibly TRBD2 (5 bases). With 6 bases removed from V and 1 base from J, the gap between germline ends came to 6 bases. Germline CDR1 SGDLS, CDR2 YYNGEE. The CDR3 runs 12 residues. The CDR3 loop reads CASKEGTDTQYF. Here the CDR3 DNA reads TGTGCCAGCAAGGAGGGCACAGATACGCAGTATTTT.

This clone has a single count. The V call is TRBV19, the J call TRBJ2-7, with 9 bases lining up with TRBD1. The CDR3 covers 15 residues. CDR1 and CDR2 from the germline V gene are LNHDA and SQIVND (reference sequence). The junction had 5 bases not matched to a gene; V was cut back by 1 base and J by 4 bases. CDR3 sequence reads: CASSIGYGQGYEQYF. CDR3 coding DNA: TGTGCCAGTAGTATAGGGTACGGACAGGGGTACGAGCAGTACTTC.

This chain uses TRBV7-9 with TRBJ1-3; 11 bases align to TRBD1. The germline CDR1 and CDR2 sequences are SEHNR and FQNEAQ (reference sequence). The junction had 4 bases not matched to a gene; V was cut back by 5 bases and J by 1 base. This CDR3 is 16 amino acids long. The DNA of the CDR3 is TGTGCCAGCAGCGAAGGACAGGGGGCTTCTGGAAACACCATATATTTT. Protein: CASSEGQGASGNTIYF.

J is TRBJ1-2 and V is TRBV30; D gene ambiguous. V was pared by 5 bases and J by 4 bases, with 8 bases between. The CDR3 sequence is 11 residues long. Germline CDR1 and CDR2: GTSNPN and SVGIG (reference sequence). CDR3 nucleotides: TGTGCCTGGGCATCGGTCTATGGCTACACCTTC. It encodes CAWASVYGYTF.

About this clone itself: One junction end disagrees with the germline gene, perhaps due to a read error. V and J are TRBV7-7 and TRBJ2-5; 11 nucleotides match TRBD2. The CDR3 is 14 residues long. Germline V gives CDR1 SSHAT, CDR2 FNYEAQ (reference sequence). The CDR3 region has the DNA TGTGCTAGCAGCCGGGGACTAGCGGAAGAGACCCAGTACTTC. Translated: CASSRGLAEETQYF.

The DNA of the CDR3 is TGTGCCAGCAGCCCGGGCCTCTCTGGAAACACCATATATTTT. Residues: CASSPGLSGNTIYF. The chain couples TRBV16 to TRBJ1-3; D is uncertain. The V gene's germline CDR1 is KGHSY and CDR2 FQNENV. The germline V and J ends were trimmed by 4 bases and 0 bases, with 7 bases remaining between them. This CDR3 spans 14 amino acids.

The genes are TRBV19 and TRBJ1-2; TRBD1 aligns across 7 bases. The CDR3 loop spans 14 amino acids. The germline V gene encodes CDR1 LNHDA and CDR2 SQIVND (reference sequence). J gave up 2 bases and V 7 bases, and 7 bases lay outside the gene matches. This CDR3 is CASNLDRLNYGYTF. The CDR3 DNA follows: TGTGCCAGTAACTTGGACAGGCTCAACTATGGCTACACCTTC.

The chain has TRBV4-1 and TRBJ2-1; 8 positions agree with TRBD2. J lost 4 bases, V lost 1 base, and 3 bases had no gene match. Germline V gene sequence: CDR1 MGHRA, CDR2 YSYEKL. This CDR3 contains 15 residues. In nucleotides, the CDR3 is TGCGCCAGCAGCCAAGTAGCGGGACTATACAATGAGCAGTTCTTC. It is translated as CASSQVAGLYNEQFF.

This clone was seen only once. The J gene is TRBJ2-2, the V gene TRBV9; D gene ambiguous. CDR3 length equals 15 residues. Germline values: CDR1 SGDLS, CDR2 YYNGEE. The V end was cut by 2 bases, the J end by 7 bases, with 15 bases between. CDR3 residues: CASSVGSPVYGELFF. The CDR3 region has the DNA TGTGCCAGCAGCGTTGGCAGCCCCGTTTACGGGGAGCTGTTTTTT.

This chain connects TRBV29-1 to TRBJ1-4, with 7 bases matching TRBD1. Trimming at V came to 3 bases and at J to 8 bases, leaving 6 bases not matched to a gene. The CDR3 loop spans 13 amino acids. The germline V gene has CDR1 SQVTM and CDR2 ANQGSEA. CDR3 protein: CSVEEGALEKLFF. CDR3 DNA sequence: TGCAGCGTTGAGGAGGGGGCTCTCGAAAAACTGTTTTTT. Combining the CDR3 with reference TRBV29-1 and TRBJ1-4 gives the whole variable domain SAVISQKPSRDICQRGTSLTIQCQVDSQVTMMFWYRQQPGQSLTLIATANQGSEATYESGFVIDKFPISRPNLTFSTLTVSNMSPEDSSIYLCSVEEGALEKLFFGSGTQLSVL.

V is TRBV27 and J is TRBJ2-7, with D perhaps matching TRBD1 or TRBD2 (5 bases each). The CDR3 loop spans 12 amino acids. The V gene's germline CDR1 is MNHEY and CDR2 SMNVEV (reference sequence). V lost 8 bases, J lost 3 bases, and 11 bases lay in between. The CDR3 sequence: CASRDPLYEQYF. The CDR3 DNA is TGTGCCAGCCGGGACCCTCTCTACGAGCAGTACTTC.

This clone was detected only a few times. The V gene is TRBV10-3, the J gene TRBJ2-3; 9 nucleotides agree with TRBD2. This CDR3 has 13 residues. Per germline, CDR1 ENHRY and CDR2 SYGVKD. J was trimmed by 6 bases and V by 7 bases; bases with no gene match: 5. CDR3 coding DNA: TGTGCCATCAAAGGGACTAGCCAGGATACGCAGTATTTT. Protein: CAIKGTSQDTQYF.

Here the CDR3 reads CATSRLADPSTDTQYF. The CDR3 bases are TGTGCCACCAGCAGACTAGCGGACCCTAGCACAGATACGCAGTATTTT. J is TRBJ2-3 and V is TRBV15; TRBD2 matches 7 bases. V lost 2 bases, J lost 0 bases, and 5 bases stayed unmatched. The CDR3 contains 16 residues. The germline V gene encodes CDR1 LNHNV and CDR2 YYDKDF (reference sequence).

CDR3 nucleotides: TGCGCCAGCAGCCAAGGGACAGGGGATCTCTCCTACGAGCAGTACTTC. It specifies CASSQGTGDLSYEQYF. The rearrangement uses TRBV4-1 and TRBJ2-7, with 9 bases fitting TRBD1. This CDR3 spans 16 amino acids. V shed 1 base, J shed 0 bases, and the junction held 4 bases outside the gene matches. Germline V gene data show CDR1 as MGHRA and CDR2 as YSYEKL.

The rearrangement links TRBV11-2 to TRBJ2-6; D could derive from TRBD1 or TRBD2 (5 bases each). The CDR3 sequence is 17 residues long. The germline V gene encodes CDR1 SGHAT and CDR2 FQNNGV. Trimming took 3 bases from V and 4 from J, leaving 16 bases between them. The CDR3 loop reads CASSLRGSRAGANVLTF. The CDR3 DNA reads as TGTGCCAGCAGCTTGAGGGGCTCTAGAGCGGGGGCCAACGTCCTGACTTTC.

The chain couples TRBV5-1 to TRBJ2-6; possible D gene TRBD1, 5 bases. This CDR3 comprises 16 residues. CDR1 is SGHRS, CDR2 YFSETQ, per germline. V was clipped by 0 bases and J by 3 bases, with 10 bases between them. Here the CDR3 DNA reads TGCGCCAGCAGCTTGGAACCGCAGGGTGGGGCCAACGTCCTGACTTTC. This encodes CASSLEPQGGANVLTF.

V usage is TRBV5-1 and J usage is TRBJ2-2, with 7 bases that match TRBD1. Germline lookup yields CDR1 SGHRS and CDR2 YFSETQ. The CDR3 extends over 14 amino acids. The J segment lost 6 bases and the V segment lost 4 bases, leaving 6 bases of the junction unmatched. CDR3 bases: TGCGCCAGCAGCGCGAGACAGGGCGCCGGGGAGCTGTTTTTT. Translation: CASSARQGAGELFF.